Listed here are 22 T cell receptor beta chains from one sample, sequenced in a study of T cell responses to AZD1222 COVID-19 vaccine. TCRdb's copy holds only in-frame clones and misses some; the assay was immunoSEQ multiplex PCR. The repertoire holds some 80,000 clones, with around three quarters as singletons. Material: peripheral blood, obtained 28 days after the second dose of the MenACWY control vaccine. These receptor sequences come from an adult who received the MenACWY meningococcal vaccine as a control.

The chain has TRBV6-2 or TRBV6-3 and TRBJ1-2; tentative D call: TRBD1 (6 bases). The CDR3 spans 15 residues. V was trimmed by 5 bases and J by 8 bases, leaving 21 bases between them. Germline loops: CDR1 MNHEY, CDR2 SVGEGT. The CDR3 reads CASSPSGQPGRGYTF. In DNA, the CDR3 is TGTGCCAGCAGTCCCTCCGGACAGCCGGGACGCGGCTACACCTTC.

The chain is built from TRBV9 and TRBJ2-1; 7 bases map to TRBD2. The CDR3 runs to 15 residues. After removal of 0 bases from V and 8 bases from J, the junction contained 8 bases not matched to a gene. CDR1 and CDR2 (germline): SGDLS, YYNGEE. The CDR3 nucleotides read TGTGCCAGCAGCGTAGAAGCGGGGACTCTCTATGAGCAGTTCTTC. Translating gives CASSVEAGTLYEQFF.

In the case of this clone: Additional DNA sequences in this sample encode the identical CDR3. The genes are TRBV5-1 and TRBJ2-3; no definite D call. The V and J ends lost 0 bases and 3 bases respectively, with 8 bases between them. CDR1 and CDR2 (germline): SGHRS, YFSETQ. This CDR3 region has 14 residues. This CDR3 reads CASSLGGLTDTQYF. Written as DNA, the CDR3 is TGCGCCAGCAGCTTGGGTGGATTAACAGATACGCAGTATTTT.

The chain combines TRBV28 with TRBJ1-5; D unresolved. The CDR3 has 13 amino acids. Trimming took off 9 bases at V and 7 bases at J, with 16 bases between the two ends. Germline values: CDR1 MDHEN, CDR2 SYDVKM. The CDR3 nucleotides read TGTGCCAGTCTCTCCTCCCTCTGGCAGCCCCAGCATTTT. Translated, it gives CASLSSLWQPQHF.

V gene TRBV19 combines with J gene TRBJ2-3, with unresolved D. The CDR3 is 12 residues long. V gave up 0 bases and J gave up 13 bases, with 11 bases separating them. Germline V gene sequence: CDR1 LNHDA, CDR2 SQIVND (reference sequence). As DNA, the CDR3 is TGTGCCAGTAGTATAGATGTCCCCGCCGAGTATTTT. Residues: CASSIDVPAEYF.

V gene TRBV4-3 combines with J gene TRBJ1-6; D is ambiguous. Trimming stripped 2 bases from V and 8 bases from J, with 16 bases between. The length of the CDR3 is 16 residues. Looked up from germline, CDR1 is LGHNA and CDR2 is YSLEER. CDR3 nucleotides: TGCGCCAGCAGCCAATCGCTGGGCCGTACTGATTCACCCCTCCACTTT. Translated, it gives CASSQSLGRTDSPLHF.

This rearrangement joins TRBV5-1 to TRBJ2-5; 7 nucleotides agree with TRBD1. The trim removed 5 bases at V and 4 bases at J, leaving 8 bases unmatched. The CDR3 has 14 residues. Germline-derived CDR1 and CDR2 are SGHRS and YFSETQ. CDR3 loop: CASSFNRGGETQYF. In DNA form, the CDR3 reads TGCGCCAGCAGTTTTAACAGGGGTGGAGAGACCCAGTACTTC.

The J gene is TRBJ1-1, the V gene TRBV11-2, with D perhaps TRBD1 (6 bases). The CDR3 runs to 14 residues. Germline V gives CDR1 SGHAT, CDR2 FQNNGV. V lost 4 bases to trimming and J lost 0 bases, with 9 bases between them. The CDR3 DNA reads TGTGCCAGCAGCTATGGGACATTGAACACTGAAGCTTTCTTT. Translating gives CASSYGTLNTEAFF.

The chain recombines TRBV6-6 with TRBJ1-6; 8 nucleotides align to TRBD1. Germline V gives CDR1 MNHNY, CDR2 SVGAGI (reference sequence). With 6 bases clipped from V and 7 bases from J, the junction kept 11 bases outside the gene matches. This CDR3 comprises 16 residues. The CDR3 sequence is CASRLGQGLSNSPLHF. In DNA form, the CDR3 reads TGTGCCAGCAGACTCGGACAGGGACTATCCAATTCACCCCTCCACTTT.

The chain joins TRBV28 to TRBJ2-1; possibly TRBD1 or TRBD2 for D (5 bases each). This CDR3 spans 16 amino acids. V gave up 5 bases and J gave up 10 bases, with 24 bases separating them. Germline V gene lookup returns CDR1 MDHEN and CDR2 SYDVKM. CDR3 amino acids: CASSPPRPGPHGEQFF. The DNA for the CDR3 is TGTGCCAGCAGTCCACCCCGCCCGGGACCTCATGGGGAGCAGTTCTTC.

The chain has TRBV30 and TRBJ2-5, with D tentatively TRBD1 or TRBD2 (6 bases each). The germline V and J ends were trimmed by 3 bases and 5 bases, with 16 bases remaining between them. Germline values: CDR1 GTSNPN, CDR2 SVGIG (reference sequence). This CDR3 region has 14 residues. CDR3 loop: CAWREGGIGETQYF. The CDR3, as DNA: TGTGCCTGGAGAGAAGGGGGGATTGGGGAGACCCAGTACTTC.

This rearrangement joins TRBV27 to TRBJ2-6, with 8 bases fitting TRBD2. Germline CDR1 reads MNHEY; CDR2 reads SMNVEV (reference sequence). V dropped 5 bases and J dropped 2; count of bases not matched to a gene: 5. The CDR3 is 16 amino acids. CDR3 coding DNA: TGTGCCAGCAGTGACCGCGGGGGGACTGGGGCCAACGTCCTGACTTTC. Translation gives CASSDRGGTGANVLTF.

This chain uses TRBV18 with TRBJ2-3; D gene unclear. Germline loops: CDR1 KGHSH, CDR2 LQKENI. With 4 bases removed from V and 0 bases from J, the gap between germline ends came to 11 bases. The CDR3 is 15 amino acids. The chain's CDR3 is CASSQALGSTDTQYF. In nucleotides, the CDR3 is TGTGCCAGCTCACAGGCCCTGGGGAGCACAGATACGCAGTATTTT.

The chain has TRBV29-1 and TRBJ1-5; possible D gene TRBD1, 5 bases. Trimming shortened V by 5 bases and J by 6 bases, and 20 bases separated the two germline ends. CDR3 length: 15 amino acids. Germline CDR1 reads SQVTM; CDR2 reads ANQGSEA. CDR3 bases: TGCAGCGTTCTCCCCCCGGGACGCAAGCTTCAGCCCCAGCATTTT. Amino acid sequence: CSVLPPGRKLQPQHF.

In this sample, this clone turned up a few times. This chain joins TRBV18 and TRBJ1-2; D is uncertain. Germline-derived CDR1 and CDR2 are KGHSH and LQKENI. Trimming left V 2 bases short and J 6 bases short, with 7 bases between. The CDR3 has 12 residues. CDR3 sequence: CASSPGNHGYTF. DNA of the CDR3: TGTGCCAGCTCACCAGGGAACCATGGCTACACCTTC. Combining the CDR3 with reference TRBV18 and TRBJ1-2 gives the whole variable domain NAGVMQNPRHLVRRRGQEARLRCSPMKGHSHVYWYRQLPEEGLKFMVYLQKENIIDESGMPKERFSAEFPKEGPSILRIQQVVRGDSAAYFCASSPGNHGYTFGSGTRLTVV.

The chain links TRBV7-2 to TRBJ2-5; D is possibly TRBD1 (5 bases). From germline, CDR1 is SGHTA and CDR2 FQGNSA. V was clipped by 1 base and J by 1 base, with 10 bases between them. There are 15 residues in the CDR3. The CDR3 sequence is CASSLGGHSQETQYF. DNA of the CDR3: TGTGCCAGCAGCTTAGGAGGACACAGCCAAGAGACCCAGTACTTC.

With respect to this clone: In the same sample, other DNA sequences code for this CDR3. CDR3 sequence (DNA): TGTGCCAGCAGCCTTAGGGACAGGGGGTCGAACACTGAAGCTTTCTTT. Protein product: CASSLRDRGSNTEAFF. The chain joins TRBV7-8 to TRBJ1-1; 11 nucleotides line up with TRBD1. V lost 5 bases and J lost 1; bases outside the gene matches: 6. Germline V gives CDR1 SGHVS, CDR2 FQNEAQ. The CDR3 runs 16 residues.

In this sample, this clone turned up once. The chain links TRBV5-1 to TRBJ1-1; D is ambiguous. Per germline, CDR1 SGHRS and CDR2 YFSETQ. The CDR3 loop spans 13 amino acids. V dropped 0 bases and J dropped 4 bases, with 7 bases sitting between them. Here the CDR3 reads CASSLASGTEAFF. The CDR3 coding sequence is TGCGCCAGCAGCTTGGCCTCAGGCACTGAAGCTTTCTTT.

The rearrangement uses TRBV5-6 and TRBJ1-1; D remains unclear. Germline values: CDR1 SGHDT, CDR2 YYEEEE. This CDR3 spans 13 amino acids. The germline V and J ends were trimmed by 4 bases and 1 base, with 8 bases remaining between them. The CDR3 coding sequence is TGTGCCAGCAGCCTTACTACGAACACTGAAGCTTTCTTT. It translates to CASSLTTNTEAFF. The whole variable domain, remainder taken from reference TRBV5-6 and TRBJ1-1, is DAGVTQSPTHLIKTRGQQVTLRCSPKSGHDTVSWYQQALGQGPQFIFQYYEEEERQRGNFPDRFSGHQFPNYSSELNVNALLLGDSALYLCASSLTTNTEAFFGQGTRLTVV.

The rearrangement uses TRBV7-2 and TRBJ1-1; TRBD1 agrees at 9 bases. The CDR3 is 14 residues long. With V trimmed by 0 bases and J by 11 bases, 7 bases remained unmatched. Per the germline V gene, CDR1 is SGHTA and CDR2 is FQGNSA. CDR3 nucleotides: TGTGCCAGCAGCTTAGCGCCGGGACAGGGAGGCGCTTTCTTT. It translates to CASSLAPGQGGAFF.

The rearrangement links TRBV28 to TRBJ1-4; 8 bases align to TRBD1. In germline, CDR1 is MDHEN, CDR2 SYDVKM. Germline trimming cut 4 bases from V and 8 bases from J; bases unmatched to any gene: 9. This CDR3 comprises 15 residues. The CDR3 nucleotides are TGTGCCAGCAGTTCCCCAGGGGGCGCTGTAGAAAAACTGTTTTTT. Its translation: CASSSPGGAVEKLFF.

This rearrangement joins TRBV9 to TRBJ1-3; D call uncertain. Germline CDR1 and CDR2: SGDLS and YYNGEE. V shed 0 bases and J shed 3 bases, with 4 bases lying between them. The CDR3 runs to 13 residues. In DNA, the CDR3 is TGTGCCAGCAGCGTAGCTGTTGGAAACACCATATATTTT. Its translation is CASSVAVGNTIYF.